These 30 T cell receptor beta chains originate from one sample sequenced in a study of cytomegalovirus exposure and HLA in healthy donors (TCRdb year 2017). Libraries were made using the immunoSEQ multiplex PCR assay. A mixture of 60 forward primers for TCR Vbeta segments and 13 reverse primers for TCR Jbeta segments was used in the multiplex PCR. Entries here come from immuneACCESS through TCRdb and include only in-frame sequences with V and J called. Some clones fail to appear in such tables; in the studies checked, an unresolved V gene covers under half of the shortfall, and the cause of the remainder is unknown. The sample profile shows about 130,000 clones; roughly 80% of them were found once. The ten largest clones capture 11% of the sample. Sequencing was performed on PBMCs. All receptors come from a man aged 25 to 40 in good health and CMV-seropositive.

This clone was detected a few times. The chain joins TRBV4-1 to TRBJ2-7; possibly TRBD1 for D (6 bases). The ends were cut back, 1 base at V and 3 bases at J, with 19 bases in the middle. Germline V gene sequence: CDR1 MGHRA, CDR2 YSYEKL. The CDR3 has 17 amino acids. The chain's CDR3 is CASSQVSLRSGDYEQYF. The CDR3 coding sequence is TGCGCCAGCAGCCAAGTCTCCCTCCGGTCAGGGGACTACGAGCAGTACTTC.

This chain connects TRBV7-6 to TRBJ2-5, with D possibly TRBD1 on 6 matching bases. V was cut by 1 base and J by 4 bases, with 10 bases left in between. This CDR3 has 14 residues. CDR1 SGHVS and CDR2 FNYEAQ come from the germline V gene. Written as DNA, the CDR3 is TGTGCCAGCAGCTTAGTGGGGGCCGGAGAGACCCAGTACTTC. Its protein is CASSLVGAGETQYF.

In DNA form, the CDR3 reads TGCGCCAGCAGCTTGGATAGCGCGGGAGTAGATACGCAGTATTTT. It encodes CASSLDSAGVDTQYF. The chain carries TRBV5-1 and TRBJ2-3; 7 bases agree with TRBD2. J lost 5 bases, V lost 0 bases, and 6 bases had no gene match. Looked up from germline, CDR1 is SGHRS and CDR2 is YFSETQ. CDR3 size: 15 residues.

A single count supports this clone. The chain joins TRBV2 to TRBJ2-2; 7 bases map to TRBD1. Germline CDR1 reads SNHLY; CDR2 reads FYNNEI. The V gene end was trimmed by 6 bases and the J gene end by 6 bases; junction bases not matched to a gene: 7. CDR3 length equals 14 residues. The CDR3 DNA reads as TGTGCCAGCAGCATACAGGGGATCGCCGGGGAGCTGTTTTTT. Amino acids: CASSIQGIAGELFF.

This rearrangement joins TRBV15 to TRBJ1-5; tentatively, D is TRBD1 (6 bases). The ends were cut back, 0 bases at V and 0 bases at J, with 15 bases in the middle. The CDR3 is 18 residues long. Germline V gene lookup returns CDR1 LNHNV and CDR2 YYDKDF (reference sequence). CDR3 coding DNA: TGTGCCACCAGCAGAGATAAGTTTAGGACAGATAGCAATCAGCCCCAGCATTTT. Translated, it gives CATSRDKFRTDSNQPQHF.

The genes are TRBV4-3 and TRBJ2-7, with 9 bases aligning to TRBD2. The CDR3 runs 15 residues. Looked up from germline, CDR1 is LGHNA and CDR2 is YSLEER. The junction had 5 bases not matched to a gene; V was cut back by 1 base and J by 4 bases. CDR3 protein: CASSQGFSGSYEQYF. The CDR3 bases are TGCGCCAGCAGCCAAGGATTTAGCGGGAGTTACGAGCAGTACTTC.

CDR3 nucleotides: TGTGCCAGCAGCCAAGCCGAGAAGACAGGGCGCTCCTACGAGCAGTACTTC. Its translation is CASSQAEKTGRSYEQYF. The V and J genes are TRBV14 and TRBJ2-7; TRBD1 aligns across 7 bases. The CDR3 is made up of 17 amino acids. CDR1 is SGHDN and CDR2 is FVKESK in the germline V gene. The trim removed 1 base at V and 0 bases at J, leaving 9 bases unmatched.

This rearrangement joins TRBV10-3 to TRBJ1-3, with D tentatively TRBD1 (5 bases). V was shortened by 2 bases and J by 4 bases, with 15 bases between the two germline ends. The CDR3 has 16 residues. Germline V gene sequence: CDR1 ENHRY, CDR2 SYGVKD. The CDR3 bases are TGTGCCATCAGTGAGCAGGCAGGGTCGCTGGGAAACACCATATATTTT. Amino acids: CAISEQAGSLGNTIYF.

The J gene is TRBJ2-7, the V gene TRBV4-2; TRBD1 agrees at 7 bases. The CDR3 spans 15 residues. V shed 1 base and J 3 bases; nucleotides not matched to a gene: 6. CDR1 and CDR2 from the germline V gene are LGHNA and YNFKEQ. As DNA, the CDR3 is TGTGCCAGCAGCCAAGTGTGGCAGGGGGTCTACGAGCAGTACTTC. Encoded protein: CASSQVWQGVYEQYF.

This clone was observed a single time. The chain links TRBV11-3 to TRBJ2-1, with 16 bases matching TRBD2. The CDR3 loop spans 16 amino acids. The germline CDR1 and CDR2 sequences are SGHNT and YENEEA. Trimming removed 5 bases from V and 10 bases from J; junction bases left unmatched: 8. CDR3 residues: CASSPSGTSGRGEQFF. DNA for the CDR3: TGTGCCAGCAGCCCCTCCGGGACTAGCGGGAGGGGCGAGCAGTTCTTC.

The CDR3 DNA reads as TGTGCCAGCAGCTTAGATCGGACTCCCGGGTACGAGCAGTACTTC. Protein: CASSLDRTPGYEQYF. The V call is TRBV11-2, the J call TRBJ2-7, with a tentative D call TRBD2 (5 bases). This CDR3 is 15 amino acids long. Germline values: CDR1 SGHAT, CDR2 FQNNGV. Trimming took off 0 bases at V and 4 bases at J, with 13 bases between the two ends.

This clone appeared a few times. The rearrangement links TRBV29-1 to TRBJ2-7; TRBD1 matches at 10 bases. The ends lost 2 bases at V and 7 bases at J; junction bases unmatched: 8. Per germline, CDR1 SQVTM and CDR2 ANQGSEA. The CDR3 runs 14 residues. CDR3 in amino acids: CSVERGQGFGEQYF. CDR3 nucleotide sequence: TGCAGCGTTGAAAGGGGACAGGGGTTTGGTGAGCAGTACTTC.

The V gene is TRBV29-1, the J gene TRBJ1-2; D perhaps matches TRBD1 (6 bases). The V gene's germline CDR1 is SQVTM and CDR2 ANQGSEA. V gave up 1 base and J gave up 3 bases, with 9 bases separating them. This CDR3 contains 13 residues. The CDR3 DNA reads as TGCAGCGTTGAAGTAGCAGGGGACTATGGCTACACCTTC. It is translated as CSVEVAGDYGYTF.

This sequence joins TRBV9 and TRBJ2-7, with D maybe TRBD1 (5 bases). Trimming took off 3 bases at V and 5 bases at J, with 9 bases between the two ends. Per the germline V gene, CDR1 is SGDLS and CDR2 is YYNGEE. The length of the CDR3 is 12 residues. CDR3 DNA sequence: TGTGCCAGCAGCGGTGACAGTAACGAGCAGTACTTC. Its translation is CASSGDSNEQYF.

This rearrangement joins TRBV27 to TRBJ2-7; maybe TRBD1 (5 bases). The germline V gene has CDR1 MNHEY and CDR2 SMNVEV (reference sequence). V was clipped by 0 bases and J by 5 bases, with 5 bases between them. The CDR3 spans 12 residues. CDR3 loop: CASSLSGDEQYF. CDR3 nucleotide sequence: TGTGCCAGCAGTTTATCAGGGGACGAGCAGTACTTC.

CDR3 in DNA: TGTGCCAGCAGCTTGGGACTAGCGGAATACAATGAGCAGTTCTTC. Amino acids: CASSLGLAEYNEQFF. This chain connects TRBV7-6 to TRBJ2-1; 11 bases map to TRBD2. J was trimmed by 4 bases and V by 3 bases; bases with no gene match: 2. There are 15 residues in the CDR3. The V gene's germline CDR1 is SGHVS and CDR2 FNYEAQ.

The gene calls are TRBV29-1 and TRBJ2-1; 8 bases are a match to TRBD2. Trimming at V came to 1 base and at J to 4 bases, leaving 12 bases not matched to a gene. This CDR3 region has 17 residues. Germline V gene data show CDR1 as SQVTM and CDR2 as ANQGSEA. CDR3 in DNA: TGCAGCGTTGAAGCGGGGGGCGGGGGGCTTCGGTACAATGAGCAGTTCTTC. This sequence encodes CSVEAGGGGLRYNEQFF.

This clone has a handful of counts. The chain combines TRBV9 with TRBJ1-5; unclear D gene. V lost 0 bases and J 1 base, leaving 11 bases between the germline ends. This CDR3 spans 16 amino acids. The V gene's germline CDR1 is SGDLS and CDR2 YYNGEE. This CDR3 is CASSVVELASNQPQHF. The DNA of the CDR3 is TGTGCCAGCAGCGTAGTGGAGTTGGCAAGCAATCAGCCCCAGCATTTT.

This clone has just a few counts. CDR3 protein: CASSFSLNRYPTRYGYTF. The CDR3, as DNA: TGTGCCAGCAGTTTTAGCTTGAACCGTTACCCTACTAGGTATGGCTACACCTTC. V usage is TRBV28 and J usage is TRBJ1-2; D is uncertain. With 3 bases removed from V and 5 bases from J, the gap between germline ends came to 25 bases. The CDR3 extends over 18 amino acids. In germline, CDR1 is MDHEN, CDR2 SYDVKM.

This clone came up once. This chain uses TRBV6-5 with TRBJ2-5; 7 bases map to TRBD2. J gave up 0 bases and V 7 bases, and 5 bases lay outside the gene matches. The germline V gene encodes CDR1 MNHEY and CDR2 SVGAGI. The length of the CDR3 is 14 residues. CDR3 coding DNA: TGTGCCAGCACCGACGGGGGGTACCAAGAGACCCAGTACTTC. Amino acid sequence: CASTDGGYQETQYF.

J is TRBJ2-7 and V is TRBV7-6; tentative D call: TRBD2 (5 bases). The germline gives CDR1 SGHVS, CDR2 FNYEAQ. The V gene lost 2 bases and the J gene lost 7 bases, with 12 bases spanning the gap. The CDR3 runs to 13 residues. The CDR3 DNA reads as TGTGCCAGCAGCTTAAAACTAGATGGGGAGCAGTACTTC. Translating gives CASSLKLDGEQYF.

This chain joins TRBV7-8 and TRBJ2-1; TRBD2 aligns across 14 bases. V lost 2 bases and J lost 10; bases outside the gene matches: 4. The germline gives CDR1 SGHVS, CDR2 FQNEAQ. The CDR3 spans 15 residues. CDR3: CASSLTGTSGREQFF. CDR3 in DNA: TGTGCCAGCAGCTTAACCGGGACTAGCGGGAGAGAGCAGTTCTTC.

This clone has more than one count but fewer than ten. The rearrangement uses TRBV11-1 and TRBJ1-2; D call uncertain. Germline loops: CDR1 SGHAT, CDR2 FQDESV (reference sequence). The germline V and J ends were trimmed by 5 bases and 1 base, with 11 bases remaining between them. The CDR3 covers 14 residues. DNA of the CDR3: TGTGCCAGCAGCCCGACCGGGATTAACTATGGCTACACCTTC. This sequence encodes CASSPTGINYGYTF.

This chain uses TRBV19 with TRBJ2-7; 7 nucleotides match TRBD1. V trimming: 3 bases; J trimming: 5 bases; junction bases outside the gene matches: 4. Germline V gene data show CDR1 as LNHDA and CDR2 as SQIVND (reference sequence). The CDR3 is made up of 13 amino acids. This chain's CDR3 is CASSILGTDEQYF. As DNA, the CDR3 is TGTGCCAGTAGTATCTTGGGGACAGACGAGCAGTACTTC.

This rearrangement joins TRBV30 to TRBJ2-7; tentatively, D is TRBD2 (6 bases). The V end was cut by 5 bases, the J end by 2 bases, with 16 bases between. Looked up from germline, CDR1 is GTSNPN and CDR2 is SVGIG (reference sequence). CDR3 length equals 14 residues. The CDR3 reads CAWGAGSGAYEQYF. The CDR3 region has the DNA TGTGCCTGGGGGGCCGGGAGTGGGGCCTACGAGCAGTACTTC. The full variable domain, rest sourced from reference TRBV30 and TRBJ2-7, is SQTIHQWPATLVQPVGSPLSLECTVEGTSNPNLYWYRQAAGRGLQLLFYSVGIGQISSEVPQNLSASRPQDRQFILSSKKLLLSDSGFYLCAWGAGSGAYEQYFGPGTRLTVT.

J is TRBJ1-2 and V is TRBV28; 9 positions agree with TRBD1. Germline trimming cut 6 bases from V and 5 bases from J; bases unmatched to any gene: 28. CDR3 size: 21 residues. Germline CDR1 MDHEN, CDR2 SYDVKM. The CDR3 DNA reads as TGTGCCAGCAGCTATACAGGGGGCAGGGGTCGGTGGTCCCCATTTAAATATGGCTACACCTTC. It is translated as CASSYTGGRGRWSPFKYGYTF.

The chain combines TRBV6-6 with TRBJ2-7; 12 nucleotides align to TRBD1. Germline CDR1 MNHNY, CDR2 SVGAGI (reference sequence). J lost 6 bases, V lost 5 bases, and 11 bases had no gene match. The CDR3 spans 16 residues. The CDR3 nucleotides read TGTGCCAGCAGTCCCTTAGGGACAGGGGGCTTGGGCGAGCAGTACTTC. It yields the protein CASSPLGTGGLGEQYF.

The CDR3 sequence is CASSLRTSAYNEQFF. The CDR3 DNA is TGTGCCAGCAGCTTGCGGACTAGCGCGTACAATGAGCAGTTCTTC. The V gene is TRBV5-4, the J gene TRBJ2-1, with 9 bases that match TRBD2. V trimming: 1 base; J trimming: 4 bases; junction bases outside the gene matches: 3. This CDR3 has 15 residues. The V gene's germline CDR1 is SGHNT and CDR2 YYREEE (reference sequence).

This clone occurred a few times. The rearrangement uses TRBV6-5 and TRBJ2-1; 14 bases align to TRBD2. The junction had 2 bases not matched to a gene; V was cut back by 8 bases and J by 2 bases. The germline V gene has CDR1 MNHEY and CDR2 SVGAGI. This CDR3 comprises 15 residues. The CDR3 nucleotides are TGTGCCAGCCAGGGACTAGCGGGAGCCTACAATGAGCAGTTCTTC. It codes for CASQGLAGAYNEQFF.

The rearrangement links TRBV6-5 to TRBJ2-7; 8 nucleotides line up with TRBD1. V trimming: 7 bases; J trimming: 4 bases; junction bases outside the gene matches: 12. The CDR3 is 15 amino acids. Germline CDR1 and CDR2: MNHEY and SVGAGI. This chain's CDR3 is CASNNPGQGLYEQYF. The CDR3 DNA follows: TGTGCCAGCAATAACCCTGGACAGGGTCTATACGAGCAGTACTTC.